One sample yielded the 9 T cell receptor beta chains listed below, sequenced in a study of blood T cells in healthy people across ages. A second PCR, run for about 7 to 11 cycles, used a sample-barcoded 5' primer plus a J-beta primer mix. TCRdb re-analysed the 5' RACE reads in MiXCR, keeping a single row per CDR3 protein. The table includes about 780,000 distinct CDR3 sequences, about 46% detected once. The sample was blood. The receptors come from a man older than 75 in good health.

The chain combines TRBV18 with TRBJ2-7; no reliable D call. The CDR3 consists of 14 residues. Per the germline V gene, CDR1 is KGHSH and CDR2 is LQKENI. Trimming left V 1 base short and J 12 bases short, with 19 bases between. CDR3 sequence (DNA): TGTGCCAGCTCACCACGGGCGGTATTAGAGACCCGGTACTTC. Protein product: CASSPRAVLETRYF.

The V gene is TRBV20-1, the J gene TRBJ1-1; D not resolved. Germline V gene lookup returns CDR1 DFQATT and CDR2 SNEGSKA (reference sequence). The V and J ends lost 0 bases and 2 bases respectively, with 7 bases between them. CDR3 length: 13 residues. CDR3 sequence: CSARDPLNTEAFF. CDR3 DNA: TGCAGTGCTAGAGATCCGTTAAACACTGAAGCTTTCTTT.

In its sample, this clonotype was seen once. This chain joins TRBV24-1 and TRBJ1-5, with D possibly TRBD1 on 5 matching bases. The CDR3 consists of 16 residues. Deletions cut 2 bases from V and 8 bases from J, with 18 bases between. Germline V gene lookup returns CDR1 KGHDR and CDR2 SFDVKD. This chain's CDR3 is CATSDSTLGLWEPQHF. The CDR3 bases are TGTGCCACCAGTGATTCCACGCTGGGACTTTGGGAGCCCCAGCATTTT.

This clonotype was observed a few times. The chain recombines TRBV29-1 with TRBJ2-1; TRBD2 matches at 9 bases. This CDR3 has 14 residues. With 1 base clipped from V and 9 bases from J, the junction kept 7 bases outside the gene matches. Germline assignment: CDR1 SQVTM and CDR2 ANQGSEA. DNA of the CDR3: TGCAGCGTTGAAGGCGGGAGGGCCCTCGGTGAGCAGTTCTTC. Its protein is CSVEGGRALGEQFF.

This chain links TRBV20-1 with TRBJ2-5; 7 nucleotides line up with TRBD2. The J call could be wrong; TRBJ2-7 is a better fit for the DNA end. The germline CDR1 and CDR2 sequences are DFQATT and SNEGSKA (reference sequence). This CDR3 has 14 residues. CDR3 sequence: CSASGSGTSYEQYF. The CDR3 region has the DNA TGCAGTGCTTCTGGGAGCGGGACTTCCTACGAGCAGTACTTC.

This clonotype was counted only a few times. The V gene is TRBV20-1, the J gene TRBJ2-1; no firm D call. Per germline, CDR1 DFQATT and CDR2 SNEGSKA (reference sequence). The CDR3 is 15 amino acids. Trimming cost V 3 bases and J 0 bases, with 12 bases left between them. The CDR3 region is CSARGQAFSYNEQFF. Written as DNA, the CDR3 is TGCAGTGCTAGGGGTCAGGCGTTCTCCTACAATGAGCAGTTCTTC.

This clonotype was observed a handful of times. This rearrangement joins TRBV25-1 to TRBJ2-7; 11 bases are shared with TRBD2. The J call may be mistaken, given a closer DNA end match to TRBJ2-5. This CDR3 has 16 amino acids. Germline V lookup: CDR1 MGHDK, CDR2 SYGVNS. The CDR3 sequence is CASSEPTSGMGETQYF. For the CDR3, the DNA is TGTGCCAGCAGTGAACCGACTAGCGGGATGGGGGAGACCCAGTACTTC.

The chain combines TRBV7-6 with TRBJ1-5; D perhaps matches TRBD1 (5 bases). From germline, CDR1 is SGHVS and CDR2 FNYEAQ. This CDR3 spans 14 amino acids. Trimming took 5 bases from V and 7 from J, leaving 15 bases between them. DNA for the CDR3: TGTGCCAGCAGCGTAGGGACCGACGGCCAGCCCCAGCATTTT. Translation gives CASSVGTDGQPQHF.

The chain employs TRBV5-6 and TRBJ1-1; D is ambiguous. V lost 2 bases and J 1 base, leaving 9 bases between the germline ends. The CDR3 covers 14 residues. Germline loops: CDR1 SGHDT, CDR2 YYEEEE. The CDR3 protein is CASSFPFGNTEAFF. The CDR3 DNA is TGTGCCAGCAGCTTCCCATTCGGGAACACTGAAGCTTTCTTT.